This is a list of T cell receptor beta chains from one sample in a study of blood T cell repertoires in COVID-19. Only in-frame clones appear in the TCRdb table, and some are missing; sequencing was by immunoSEQ multiplex PCR. The sample yields over 130,000 clones, about 87% seen once. The sequencing input was peripheral blood. The receptors were gathered from a human donor with COVID-19, enrolled during active disease. The donor label of this sample is uncertain. Both conserved end residues are part of each CDR3.

V gene: TRBV9
J gene: TRBJ1-4
CDR3 protein: CASSLQDYGNEKLFF

V gene: TRBV2
J gene: TRBJ1-5
CDR3 protein: CASRGRGNQPQHF

V gene: TRBV9
J gene: TRBJ1-3
CDR3 protein: CASSYTTGPYSGNTIYF

V gene: TRBV6-5
J gene: TRBJ1-1
CDR3 protein: CASIGKYTEAFF

V gene: TRBV18
J gene: TRBJ2-5
CDR3 protein: CASSYGGSQETQYF

V gene: TRBV7-3
J gene: TRBJ1-2
CDR3 protein: CASSFGQGDSNGYTF

V gene: TRBV7-2
J gene: TRBJ2-2
CDR3 protein: CASSLNPTNTGELFF

V gene: TRBV19
J gene: TRBJ1-6
CDR3 protein: CASRSSLELKSPLHF

V gene: TRBV19
J gene: TRBJ1-2
CDR3 protein: CASTAGPRARGYTF

V gene: TRBV10-1
J gene: TRBJ2-1
CDR3 protein: CASSDRVDEQFF

V gene: TRBV6-2/TRBV6-3
J gene: TRBJ2-1
CDR3 protein: CASTPSGGNEQFF

V gene: TRBV2
J gene: TRBJ2-5
CDR3 protein: CASSAGRRAQETQYF

V gene: TRBV25-1
J gene: TRBJ1-2
CDR3 protein: CASSPSSSANYGYTF

V gene: TRBV10-3
J gene: TRBJ1-2
CDR3 protein: CAISERVAGAEDGYTF

V gene: TRBV11-3
J gene: TRBJ1-6
CDR3 protein: CASSQEDSPLHF

V gene: TRBV19
J gene: TRBJ1-3
CDR3 protein: CASRNRGPSGNTIYF

V gene: TRBV9
J gene: TRBJ2-7
CDR3 protein: CASSVRSYGGREQYF

V gene: TRBV4-1
J gene: TRBJ2-7
CDR3 protein: CASSQVGGVPYEQYF

V gene: TRBV9
J gene: TRBJ2-2
CDR3 protein: CASSVAGDSYTGELFF

V gene: TRBV4-2
J gene: TRBJ1-2
CDR3 protein: CASSQDPQGDYGYTF

V gene: TRBV10-3
J gene: TRBJ1-3
CDR3 protein: CAISEFRDSGNTIYF

V gene: TRBV2
J gene: TRBJ1-1
CDR3 protein: CASRAGGTEAFF

V gene: TRBV10-1
J gene: TRBJ2-5
CDR3 protein: CASGQTGLETQYF

V gene: TRBV7-9
J gene: TRBJ1-1
CDR3 protein: CASSKGARGEAFF

V gene: TRBV6-1
J gene: TRBJ1-3
CDR3 protein: CASSEETLLSGNTIYF

V gene: TRBV7-3
J gene: TRBJ2-3
CDR3 protein: CASSLQGRSTDTQYF

V gene: TRBV6-2/TRBV6-3
J gene: TRBJ2-7
CDR3 protein: CASGRDNNYEQYF

V gene: TRBV18
J gene: TRBJ2-5
CDR3 protein: CASSPTRGAQYF

V gene: TRBV10-2
J gene: TRBJ2-1
CDR3 protein: CASHPTVGRSSYNEQFF

V gene: TRBV2
J gene: TRBJ1-1
CDR3 protein: CASSRDRGGAFF

V gene: TRBV21-1
J gene: TRBJ1-5
CDR3 protein: CASSKVQGGVNQPQHF

V gene: TRBV6-5
J gene: TRBJ1-2
CDR3 protein: CASALDSNYGYTF

V gene: TRBV7-9
J gene: TRBJ1-1
CDR3 protein: CASSPGQGADTEAFF

V gene: TRBV19
J gene: TRBJ2-7
CDR3 protein: CAALGELRDEQYF

V gene: TRBV6-5
J gene: TRBJ2-1
CDR3 protein: CASSQRGVIYEQFF

V gene: TRBV2
J gene: TRBJ2-3
CDR3 protein: CASTQVGLPNTDTQYF

V gene: TRBV5-4
J gene: TRBJ1-2
CDR3 protein: CASSPTGIDGYTF

V gene: TRBV29-1
J gene: TRBJ1-2
CDR3 protein: CSVGVEGPSYGYTF

V gene: TRBV3-1/TRBV3-2
J gene: TRBJ2-1
CDR3 protein: CASSQDYANHNEQFF

V gene: TRBV27
J gene: TRBJ1-2
CDR3 protein: CASSPLRQGAVNSYGYTF

V gene: TRBV29-1
J gene: TRBJ2-5
CDR3 protein: CSADRDAPETQYF

V gene: TRBV2
J gene: TRBJ2-3
CDR3 protein: CASSEGLAGVVVHF

V gene: TRBV6-5
J gene: TRBJ2-2
CDR3 protein: CASSYSRGTGELFF

V gene: TRBV29-1
J gene: TRBJ2-7
CDR3 protein: CSVTPDRGRSYEQYF

V gene: TRBV10-3
J gene: TRBJ2-7
CDR3 protein: CAISETSGIYEQYF

V gene: TRBV5-1
J gene: TRBJ2-2
CDR3 protein: CASSRAGVNTGELFF

V gene: TRBV29-1
J gene: TRBJ2-1
CDR3 protein: CSVKRGLFNEQFF

V gene: TRBV7-9
J gene: TRBJ1-4
CDR3 protein: CASSSPPDRVEEKLFF

V gene: TRBV18
J gene: TRBJ1-1
CDR3 protein: CASSRIENTEAFF

V gene: TRBV5-1
J gene: TRBJ1-1
CDR3 protein: CASSPYTRTDWYTEAFF

V gene: TRBV4-1
J gene: TRBJ2-3
CDR3 protein: CASSQGGTSGAGDTQYF

V gene: TRBV6-8
J gene: TRBJ1-2
CDR3 protein: CGVPRGAPSPNYGYTF

V gene: TRBV29-1
J gene: TRBJ2-7
CDR3 protein: CSVSGRSYEQYF

V gene: TRBV30
J gene: TRBJ1-4
CDR3 protein: CACRGAGKLFF

V gene: TRBV19
J gene: TRBJ1-4
CDR3 protein: CASSSLGTGSEKLFF